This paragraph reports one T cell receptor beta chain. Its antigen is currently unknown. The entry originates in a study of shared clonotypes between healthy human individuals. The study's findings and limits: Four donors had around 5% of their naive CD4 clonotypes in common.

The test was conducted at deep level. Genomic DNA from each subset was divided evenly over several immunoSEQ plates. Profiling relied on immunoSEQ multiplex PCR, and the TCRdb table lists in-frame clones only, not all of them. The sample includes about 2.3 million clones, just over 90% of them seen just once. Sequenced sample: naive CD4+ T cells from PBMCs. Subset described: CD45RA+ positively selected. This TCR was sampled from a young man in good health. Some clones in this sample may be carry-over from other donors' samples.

Here the CDR3 reads CASSFFSSGNTIYF. In nucleotides, the CDR3 is TGTGCCAGCAGCTTCTTTTCCTCTGGAAACACCATATATTTT. The V call is TRBV7-2, the J call TRBJ1-3; D remains ambiguous. This CDR3 region has 14 residues. Germline V lookup: CDR1 SGHTA, CDR2 FQGNSA. V was trimmed by 3 bases and J by 0 bases, leaving 6 bases between them.